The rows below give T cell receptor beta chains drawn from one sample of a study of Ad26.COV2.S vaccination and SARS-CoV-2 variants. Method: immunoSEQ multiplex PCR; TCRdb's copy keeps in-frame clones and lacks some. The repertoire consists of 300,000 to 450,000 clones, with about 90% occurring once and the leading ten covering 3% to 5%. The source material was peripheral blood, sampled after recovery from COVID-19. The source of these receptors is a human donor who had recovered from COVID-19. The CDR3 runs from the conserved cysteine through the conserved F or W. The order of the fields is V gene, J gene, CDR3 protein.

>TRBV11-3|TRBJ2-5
CASSLPPRGTQYF
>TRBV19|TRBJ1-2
CASSIDRRWLYGYTF
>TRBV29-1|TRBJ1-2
CSVEEPRGYTF
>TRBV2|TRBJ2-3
CASRSRTSGGERTDTQYF
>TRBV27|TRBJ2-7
CASSLGLDKYF
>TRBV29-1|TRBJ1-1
CSVEDRGGNTEAFF
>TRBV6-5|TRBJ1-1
CASSKQGQAEAFF
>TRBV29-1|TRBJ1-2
CSDGQGGDGYTF
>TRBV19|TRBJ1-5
CASSMEAAFSNQPQHF
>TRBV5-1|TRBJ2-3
CASSLGGRETDTQYF
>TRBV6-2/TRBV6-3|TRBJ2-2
CASRYTHTGELFF
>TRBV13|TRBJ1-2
CASSLSGGSGYTF
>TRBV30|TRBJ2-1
CAWARTSGAHNEQFF
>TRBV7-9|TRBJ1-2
CASSLSLGTYGYTF
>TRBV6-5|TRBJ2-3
CASRMVPQDTQYF
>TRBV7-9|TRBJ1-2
CASSLTGYVYGYTF
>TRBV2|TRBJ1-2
CASSREGDYGYTF
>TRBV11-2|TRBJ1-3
CASSLTIPANTIYF
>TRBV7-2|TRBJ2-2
CASSLAKNREKVPGELFF
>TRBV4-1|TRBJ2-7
CASSQNLGTGGYEQYF
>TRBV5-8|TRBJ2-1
CVSSLGGQGVNEQFF
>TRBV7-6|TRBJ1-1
CASSLNTEAFF
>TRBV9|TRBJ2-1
CASSDRLAGGPLSYNEQFF
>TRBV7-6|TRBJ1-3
CASSPNRKGGSGNTIYF
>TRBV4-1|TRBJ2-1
CASSQVSGGADEQFF
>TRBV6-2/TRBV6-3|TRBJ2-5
CASSPTWTAETQYF
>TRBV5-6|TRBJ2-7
CASSLSIYRTVPYEQYF
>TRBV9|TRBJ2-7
CASSVARRGIGYEQYF
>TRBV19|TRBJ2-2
CASSIFKGTGELFF
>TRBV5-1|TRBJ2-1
CASSLNNEQFF
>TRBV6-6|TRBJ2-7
CAVGGVHYEQYF
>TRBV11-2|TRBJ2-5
CASSLALAGPQETQYF
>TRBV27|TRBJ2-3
CATTEQGGYTQYF
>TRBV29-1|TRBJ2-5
CSADRYQETQYF